The 32 T cell receptor beta chains in this list originate from one sample, sequenced in a study of cytotoxic CD8 clonotypes in ibrutinib-treated CLL. Some clones are missing from TCRdb's copy, which holds only in-frame ones; the method was immunoSEQ multiplex PCR. The sample records hundreds of thousands of clones, over 60% being singletons. Sequencing used PBMCs, obtained after 36 months of ibrutinib treatment. The receptors shown here come from a human donor with chronic lymphocytic leukemia.

This rearrangement joins TRBV7-9 to TRBJ2-7; 9 bases align to TRBD2. CDR3 length equals 14 residues. Losses at the gene ends were 7 bases for V and 0 bases for J; bases not matched to a gene: 4. CDR1 and CDR2 from the germline V gene are SEHNR and FQNEAQ (reference sequence). The CDR3 is CASTSSGNSYEQYF. The CDR3 nucleotides read TGTGCCAGCACATCTAGCGGGAACTCCTACGAGCAGTACTTC.

This clone was observed a handful of times. The rearrangement uses TRBV25-1 and TRBJ1-1; D might be TRBD1 (5 bases). Trimming took 6 bases from V and 7 from J, leaving 18 bases between them. The CDR3 totals 14 residues. Germline-derived CDR1 and CDR2 are MGHDK and SYGVNS. CDR3 in amino acids: CASSSHLGVGEAFF. The CDR3 bases are TGTGCCAGCAGCTCCCACCTGGGGGTTGGTGAAGCTTTCTTT.

V and J are TRBV18 and TRBJ1-4; 7 bases match TRBD1. V was pared by 3 bases and J by 0 bases, with 4 bases of the junction left unmatched. The V gene's germline CDR1 is KGHSH and CDR2 LQKENI. There are 16 residues in the CDR3. DNA of the CDR3: TGTGCCAGCTCACCCGACAGGGCCTCAACTAATGAAAAACTGTTTTTT. As protein: CASSPDRASTNEKLFF.

This clone was detected only a few times. J is TRBJ2-5 and V is TRBV5-1, with a tentative D call TRBD2 (6 bases). The CDR3 has 13 residues. Germline assignment: CDR1 SGHRS and CDR2 YFSETQ. V lost 3 bases, J lost 5 bases, and 11 bases lay in between. CDR3 DNA sequence: TGCGCCAGCAGCTCGCGCCGGGAGGAGACCCAGTACTTC. Translated: CASSSRREETQYF.

The gene calls are TRBV5-6 and TRBJ2-2, with D tentatively TRBD2 (5 bases). With 1 base removed from V and 0 bases from J, the gap between germline ends came to 10 bases. The CDR3 has 16 residues. Germline lookup yields CDR1 SGHDT and CDR2 YYEEEE. The CDR3 here is CASSLLVASNTGELFF. The CDR3 DNA reads TGTGCCAGCAGCTTGTTAGTAGCGTCGAACACCGGGGAGCTGTTTTTT.

This clone was counted a single time. The genes are TRBV28 and TRBJ2-3; no clear D. The germline V gene has CDR1 MDHEN and CDR2 SYDVKM. The CDR3 sequence is 15 residues long. The V and J ends lost 2 bases and 2 bases respectively, with 11 bases between them. This CDR3 is CASSLGPGLTDTQYF. The CDR3 DNA reads as TGTGCCAGCAGTTTAGGGCCAGGCCTCACAGATACGCAGTATTTT.

The rearrangement links TRBV6-1 to TRBJ2-5; the match to TRBD1 covers 7 bases. The V segment lost 8 bases and the J segment 5 bases; nucleotides outside the gene matches: 14. Germline-derived CDR1 and CDR2 are MNHNS and SASEGT. The CDR3 runs 15 residues. This CDR3 reads CASLPEPTGWETQYF. The CDR3 bases are TGTGCCAGCCTACCGGAACCGACAGGGTGGGAGACCCAGTACTTC.

This clone was found a few times. The chain uses TRBV2 and TRBJ1-6, with D unresolved. Germline V lookup: CDR1 SNHLY, CDR2 FYNNEI. This CDR3 is 13 amino acids long. V lost 7 bases and J lost 7, with 11 bases in between. CDR3 sequence reads: CASTSLPNSPLHF. The DNA for the CDR3 is TGTGCCAGCACTTCCCTACCAAATTCACCCCTCCACTTT.

This chain joins TRBV29-1 and TRBJ2-2; TRBD1 might be the D (6 bases). The ends were cut back, 6 bases at V and 0 bases at J, with 14 bases in the middle. From germline, CDR1 is SQVTM and CDR2 ANQGSEA. This CDR3 is built from 15 residues. CDR3 sequence reads: CSVVRDITNTGELFF. The CDR3 nucleotides are TGCAGCGTGGTACGGGACATTACGAACACCGGGGAGCTGTTTTTT.

CDR3: CASSVDGSGANVLTF. The CDR3 region has the DNA TGTGCCAGCAGCGTAGATGGCTCTGGGGCCAACGTCCTGACTTTC. This chain joins TRBV7-3 and TRBJ2-6, with D hard to call. The length of the CDR3 is 15 residues. V shed 5 bases and J shed 0 bases, with 8 bases lying between them. CDR1 is SGHTA, CDR2 FQGTGA, per germline.

V usage is TRBV7-2 and J usage is TRBJ1-5; D possibly corresponds to TRBD1 (5 bases). CDR1 and CDR2 from the germline V gene are SGHTA and FQGNSA. The CDR3 totals 15 residues. The germline V and J ends were trimmed by 5 bases and 0 bases, with 11 bases remaining between them. The CDR3 DNA sequence: TGTGCCAGCAGCCTATGGGACCGTAGCAATCAGCCCCAGCATTTT. It translates to CASSLWDRSNQPQHF. The entire variable domain, with the rest obtained from reference TRBV7-2 and TRBJ1-5, is as follows: GAGVSQSPSNKVTEKGKDVELRCDPISGHTALYWYRQSLGQGLEFLIYFQGNSAPDKSGLPSDRFSAERTGGSVSTLTIQRTQQEDSAVYLCASSLWDRSNQPQHFGDGTRLSIL.

There are a few counts of this clone. In DNA form, the CDR3 reads TGTGCCAGCAGTGATCTGACTGGAAATGAGCAGTTCTTC. Translated, it gives CASSDLTGNEQFF. J is TRBJ2-1 and V is TRBV25-1; D remains unclear. The CDR3 totals 13 residues. The germline V and J ends were trimmed by 3 bases and 7 bases, with 10 bases remaining between them. CDR1 is MGHDK, CDR2 SYGVNS, per germline.

This clone was counted between two and nine times. The genes are TRBV5-1 and TRBJ2-7; D is ambiguous. Germline CDR1 is SGHRS and CDR2 is YFSETQ. V gave up 0 bases and J gave up 3 bases, with 7 bases separating them. This CDR3 contains 13 residues. The CDR3 sequence is CASSLGRNYEQYF. For the CDR3, the DNA is TGCGCCAGCAGCTTGGGCAGGAACTACGAGCAGTACTTC.

The chain couples TRBV25-1 to TRBJ2-1; perhaps TRBD1 as D (5 bases). This CDR3 is built from 16 residues. Trimming took off 6 bases at V and 1 base at J, with 16 bases between the two ends. The V gene's germline CDR1 is MGHDK and CDR2 SYGVNS. As DNA, the CDR3 is TGTGCCAGCAGCAGGGCACCCTTGGGATCCTACAATGAGCAGTTCTTC. Translating it yields CASSRAPLGSYNEQFF.

There are a few counts of this clone. This sequence joins TRBV4-2 and TRBJ1-3; no definite D call. Trimming stripped 1 base from V and 0 bases from J, with 16 bases between. The CDR3 totals 18 residues. Germline V gene data show CDR1 as LGHNA and CDR2 as YNFKEQ. CDR3 sequence: CASSQVSAESFSGNTIYF. The CDR3 coding sequence is TGTGCCAGCAGCCAAGTCTCGGCCGAGAGCTTCTCTGGAAACACCATATATTTT.

In this sample, this clone turned up a few times. The sample carries other DNA sequences with the same CDR3. The gene calls are TRBV6-5 and TRBJ1-2, with TRBD1 matching over 7 bases. V lost 6 bases, J lost 5 bases, and 6 bases stayed unmatched. Germline loops: CDR1 MNHEY, CDR2 SVGAGI. CDR3 length: 13 amino acids. This chain's CDR3 is CASSPTGAYGYTF. The CDR3, as DNA: TGTGCCAGCAGCCCCACAGGGGCATATGGCTACACCTTC.

The gene calls are TRBV5-1 and TRBJ1-1; TRBD1 agrees at 11 bases. V was clipped by 4 bases and J by 4 bases; unmatched bases: 9. Germline V gene data show CDR1 as SGHRS and CDR2 as YFSETQ. CDR3 length: 16 residues. CDR3 region: CASSPGTGGGFTEAFF. The CDR3 DNA sequence: TGCGCCAGCAGCCCGGGGACAGGGGGTGGATTCACTGAAGCTTTCTTT.

This clone showed up just once. The chain joins TRBV2 to TRBJ2-4, with 8 bases fitting TRBD2. CDR1 and CDR2 (germline): SNHLY, FYNNEI. The V gene end was trimmed by 8 bases and the J gene end by 8 bases; junction bases not matched to a gene: 20. This CDR3 is 17 amino acids long. CDR3 sequence: CASVSGAIAGMTHIQYF. The DNA for the CDR3 is TGTGCCAGCGTCTCGGGGGCCATAGCGGGGATGACGCACATTCAGTACTTC.

The V and J genes are TRBV5-4 and TRBJ2-3, with D tentatively TRBD1 (6 bases). Germline CDR1 and CDR2: SGHNT and YYREEE (reference sequence). V shed 4 bases and J shed 1 base, with 13 bases lying between them. The CDR3 spans 15 residues. The CDR3 nucleotides are TGTGCCAGCAGCCGCAGGGGAAAAGGCACAGATACGCAGTATTTT. Its protein is CASSRRGKGTDTQYF.

The CDR3 nucleotides read TGTGCCACCAAATATACAGGGGGGAACACCGGGGAGCTGTTTTTT. Translating it yields CATKYTGGNTGELFF. This sequence joins TRBV10-3 and TRBJ2-2; TRBD1 matches 8 bases. Germline values: CDR1 ENHRY, CDR2 SYGVKD. CDR3 length equals 15 residues. Germline trimming cut 10 bases from V and 1 base from J; bases unmatched to any gene: 8.

Concerning this clone: Other DNA sequences in the same sample also yield this CDR3. V usage is TRBV20-1 and J usage is TRBJ2-1; possible D gene TRBD1, 7 bases. V dropped 5 bases and J dropped 9 bases, with 11 bases sitting between them. CDR1 is DFQATT, CDR2 SNEGSKA, per germline (reference sequence). This CDR3 spans 11 amino acids. The DNA of the CDR3 is TGCAGTGCTTACAGGGGAGGTGAGCAGTTCTTC. Amino acid sequence: CSAYRGGEQFF.

The chain couples TRBV18 to TRBJ1-2; D possibly corresponds to TRBD1 (5 bases). V lost 3 bases, J lost 7 bases, and 12 bases lay in between. Germline V gives CDR1 KGHSH, CDR2 LQKENI. The CDR3 runs 13 residues. The CDR3 DNA reads as TGTGCCAGCTCACCTGGAGGGAGGGGTGGCTACACCTTC. Amino acids: CASSPGGRGGYTF.

The V call is TRBV4-3, the J call TRBJ2-7; D remains ambiguous. CDR3 length: 14 residues. Per the germline V gene, CDR1 is LGHNA and CDR2 is YSLEER. With 0 bases removed from V and 3 bases from J, the gap between germline ends came to 9 bases. CDR3 region: CASSQDYGYYEQYF. DNA of the CDR3: TGCGCCAGCAGCCAAGATTACGGTTACTACGAGCAGTACTTC.

The V and J genes are TRBV4-1 and TRBJ2-1; D gene unclear. Germline lookup yields CDR1 MGHRA and CDR2 YSYEKL. The ends were cut back, 1 base at V and 10 bases at J, with 14 bases in the middle. The CDR3 sequence is 14 residues long. The CDR3 DNA is TGCGCCAGCAGCCAAGCCACATTAGGAAACGAGCAGTTCTTC. Its translation is CASSQATLGNEQFF.

As concerns this clone: Distinct nucleotide sequences in the sample also encode this CDR3. The chain combines TRBV27 with TRBJ2-3; D call uncertain. The CDR3 length is 13 residues. Per the germline V gene, CDR1 is MNHEY and CDR2 is SMNVEV (reference sequence). Trimming pared 2 bases from V and 4 bases from J, leaving 7 bases between. The CDR3 DNA reads TGTGCCAGCAGTTTACTTGGGGCAGATACGCAGTATTTT. Translation: CASSLLGADTQYF.

This chain connects TRBV6-5 to TRBJ1-5, with D unresolved. The CDR3 runs 14 residues. Germline V gene data show CDR1 as MNHEY and CDR2 as SVGAGI. The V and J ends lost 4 bases and 3 bases respectively, with 10 bases between them. CDR3 DNA sequence: TGTGCCAGCAGTTCCCGGGATTTCAATCAGCCCCAGCATTTT. This gives the protein CASSSRDFNQPQHF.

The V and J genes are TRBV4-1 and TRBJ2-7; TRBD1 might be the D (5 bases). CDR1 is MGHRA, CDR2 YSYEKL, per germline. The CDR3 covers 15 residues. The V and J ends lost 1 base and 2 bases respectively, with 12 bases between them. CDR3: CASSQVAKGPYEQYF. DNA of the CDR3: TGCGCCAGCAGCCAAGTTGCCAAGGGGCCCTACGAGCAGTACTTC.

The CDR3 protein is CSVLGQGRYGYTF. CDR3 sequence (DNA): TGCAGCGTATTAGGACAGGGAAGGTATGGCTACACCTTC. The rearrangement uses TRBV29-1 and TRBJ1-2, with 8 bases aligning to TRBD1. The germline V gene has CDR1 SQVTM and CDR2 ANQGSEA. The length of the CDR3 is 13 residues. J lost 5 bases, V lost 6 bases, and 8 bases had no gene match. Looking up the rest from reference TRBV29-1 and TRBJ1-2 gives the full variable domain: SAVISQKPSRDICQRGTSLTIQCQVDSQVTMMFWYRQQPGQSLTLIATANQGSEATYESGFVIDKFPISRPNLTFSTLTVSNMSPEDSSIYLCSVLGQGRYGYTFGSGTRLTVV.

Written as DNA, the CDR3 is TGTGCCATCAGTGTTCTAGCGGTCACAGATACGCAGTATTTT. It yields the protein CAISVLAVTDTQYF. The chain employs TRBV10-3 and TRBJ2-3, with 7 bases identical to TRBD2. V lost 4 bases, J lost 2 bases, and 3 bases stayed unmatched. The CDR3 sequence is 14 residues long. Per the germline V gene, CDR1 is ENHRY and CDR2 is SYGVKD.

The table lists this clone with a count of one. CDR3 amino acids: CASSTSGTGLTAFF. For the CDR3, the DNA is TGTGCCAGTAGTACCTCCGGGACAGGGTTAACGGCTTTCTTT. The V gene is TRBV19, the J gene TRBJ1-1, with TRBD1 matching over 9 bases. This CDR3 region has 14 residues. In germline, CDR1 is LNHDA, CDR2 SQIVND (reference sequence). After removal of 4 bases from V and 11 bases from J, the junction contained 11 bases not matched to a gene.

V usage is TRBV19 and J usage is TRBJ1-1; D call uncertain. CDR1 and CDR2 (germline): LNHDA, SQIVND (reference sequence). This CDR3 spans 15 amino acids. The V end was cut by 5 bases, the J end by 1 base, with 14 bases between. CDR3 sequence: CASSLSGKGNTEAFF. The CDR3 DNA reads TGTGCCAGTAGTTTGTCCGGCAAGGGGAACACTGAAGCTTTCTTT.

The chain uses TRBV27 and TRBJ2-7; D perhaps matches TRBD2 (7 bases). The CDR3 has 17 amino acids. Trimming took 3 bases from V and 5 from J, leaving 23 bases between them. Germline CDR1 and CDR2: MNHEY and SMNVEV (reference sequence). The CDR3 sequence is CASSFFGRGAKNHEQYF. DNA of the CDR3: TGTGCCAGCAGTTTCTTTGGTCGGGGGGCTAAAAATCACGAGCAGTACTTC.